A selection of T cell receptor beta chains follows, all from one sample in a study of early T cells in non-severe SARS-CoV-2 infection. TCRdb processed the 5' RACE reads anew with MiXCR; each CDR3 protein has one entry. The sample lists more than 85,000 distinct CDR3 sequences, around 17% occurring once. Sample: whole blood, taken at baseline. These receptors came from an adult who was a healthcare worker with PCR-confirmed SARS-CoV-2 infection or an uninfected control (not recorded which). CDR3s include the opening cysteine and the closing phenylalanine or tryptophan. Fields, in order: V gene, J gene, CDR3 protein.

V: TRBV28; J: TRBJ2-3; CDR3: CASSLSGLGRGDTQYF
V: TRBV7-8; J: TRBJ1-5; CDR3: CASSRDRGGGPQHF
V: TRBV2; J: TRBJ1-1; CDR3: CASSPGPWAFF
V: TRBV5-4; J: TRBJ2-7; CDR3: CASSPAGELYEQYF
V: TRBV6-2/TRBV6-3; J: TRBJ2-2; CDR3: CASSYYGDNWELFF
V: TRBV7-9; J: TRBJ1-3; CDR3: CASSFRQGAGNTIYF
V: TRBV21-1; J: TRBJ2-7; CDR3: CASSRQVAYEQYF
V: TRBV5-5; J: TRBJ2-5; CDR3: CASSHTGTGAHGQYF
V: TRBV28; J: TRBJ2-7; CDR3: CASNGGYEQYF
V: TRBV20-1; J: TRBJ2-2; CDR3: CSARDLNDWTNTGELFF
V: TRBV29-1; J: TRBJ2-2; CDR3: CSVEGITGELFF
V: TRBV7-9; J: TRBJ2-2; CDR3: CASSPERHNTGELFF
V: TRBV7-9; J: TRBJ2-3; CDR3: CASSGLTDTQYF
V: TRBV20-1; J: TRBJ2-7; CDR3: CSATLTGLPPYEQYF
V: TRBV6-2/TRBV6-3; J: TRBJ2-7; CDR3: CASIDRTSGSKEQYF
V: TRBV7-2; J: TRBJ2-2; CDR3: CASSLDLTSVSTGELFF
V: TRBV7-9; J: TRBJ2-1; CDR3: CASSFLADSYNEQFF
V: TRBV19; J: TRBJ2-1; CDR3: CASGLESTYNEQFF
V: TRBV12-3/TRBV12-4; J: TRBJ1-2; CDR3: CASRTFGNYGYTF
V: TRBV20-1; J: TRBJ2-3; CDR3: CSSRRGRTDTQYF
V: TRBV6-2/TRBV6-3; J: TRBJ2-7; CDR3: CASNGGSYEQYF
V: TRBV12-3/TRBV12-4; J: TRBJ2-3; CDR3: CASSPTWKLSTDTQYF
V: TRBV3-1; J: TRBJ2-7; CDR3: CASSQEGGSGSSYEQYF
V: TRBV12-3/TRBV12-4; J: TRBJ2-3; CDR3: CASSVEGLVDTQYF
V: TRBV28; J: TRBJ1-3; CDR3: CASSLRDTGNTIYF